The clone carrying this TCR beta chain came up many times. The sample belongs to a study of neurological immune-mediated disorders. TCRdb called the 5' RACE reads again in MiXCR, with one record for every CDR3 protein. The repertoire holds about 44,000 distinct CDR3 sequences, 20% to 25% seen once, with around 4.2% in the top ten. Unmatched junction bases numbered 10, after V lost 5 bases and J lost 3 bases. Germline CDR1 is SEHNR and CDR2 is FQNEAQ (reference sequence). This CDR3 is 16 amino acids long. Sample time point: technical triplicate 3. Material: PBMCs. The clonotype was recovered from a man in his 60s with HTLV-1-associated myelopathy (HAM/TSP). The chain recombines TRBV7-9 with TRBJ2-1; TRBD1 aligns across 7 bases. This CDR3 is CASSLDPGQFYNEQFF. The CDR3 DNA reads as TGTGCCAGCAGCCTCGACCCGGGACAGTTCTACAATGAGCAGTTCTTC.